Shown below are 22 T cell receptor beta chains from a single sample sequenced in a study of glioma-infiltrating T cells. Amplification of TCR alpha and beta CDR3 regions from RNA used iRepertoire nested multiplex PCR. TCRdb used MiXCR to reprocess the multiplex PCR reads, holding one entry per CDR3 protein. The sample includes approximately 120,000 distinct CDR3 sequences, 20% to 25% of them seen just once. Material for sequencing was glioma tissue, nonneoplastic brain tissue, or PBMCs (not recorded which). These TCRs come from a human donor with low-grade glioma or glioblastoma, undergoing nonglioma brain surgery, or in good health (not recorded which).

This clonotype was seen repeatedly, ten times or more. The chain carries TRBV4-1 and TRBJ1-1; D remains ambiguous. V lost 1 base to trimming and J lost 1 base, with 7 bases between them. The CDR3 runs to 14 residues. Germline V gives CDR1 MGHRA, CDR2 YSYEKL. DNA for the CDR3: TGCGCCAGCAGCCAAGGACGGCCGAACACTGAAGCTTTCTTT. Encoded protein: CASSQGRPNTEAFF.

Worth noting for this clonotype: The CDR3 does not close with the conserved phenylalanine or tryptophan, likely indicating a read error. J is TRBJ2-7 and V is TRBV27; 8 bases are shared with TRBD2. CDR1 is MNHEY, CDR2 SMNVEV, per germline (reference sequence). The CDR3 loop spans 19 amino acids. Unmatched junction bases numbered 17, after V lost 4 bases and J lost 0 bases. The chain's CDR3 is CASSSYLGASGSNSYEQYL. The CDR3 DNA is TGTGCCAGCAGTTCCTACCTTGGGGCTAGCGGGTCCAACTCCTACGAGCAGTACCTC.

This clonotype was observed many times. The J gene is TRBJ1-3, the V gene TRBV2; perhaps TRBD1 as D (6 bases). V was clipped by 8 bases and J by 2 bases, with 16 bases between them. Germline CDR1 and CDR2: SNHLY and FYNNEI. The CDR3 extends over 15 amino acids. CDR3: CASELNKGAGNTIYF. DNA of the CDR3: TGTGCCAGCGAGCTTAATAAGGGGGCTGGAAACACCATATATTTT.

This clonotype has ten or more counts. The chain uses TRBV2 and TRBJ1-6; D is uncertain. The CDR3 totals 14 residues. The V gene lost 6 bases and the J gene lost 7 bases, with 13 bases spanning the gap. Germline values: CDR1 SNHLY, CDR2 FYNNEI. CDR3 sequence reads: CASRLGAGNSPLHF. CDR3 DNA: TGTGCCAGCAGGCTGGGCGCGGGGAATTCACCCCTCCACTTT.

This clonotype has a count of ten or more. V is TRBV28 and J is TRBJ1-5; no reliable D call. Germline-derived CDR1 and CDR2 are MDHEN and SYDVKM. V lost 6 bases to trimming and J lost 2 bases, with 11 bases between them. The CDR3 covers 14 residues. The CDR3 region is CASRKTAGNQPQHF. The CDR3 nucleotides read TGTGCCAGCAGAAAAACCGCCGGCAATCAGCCCCAGCATTTT.

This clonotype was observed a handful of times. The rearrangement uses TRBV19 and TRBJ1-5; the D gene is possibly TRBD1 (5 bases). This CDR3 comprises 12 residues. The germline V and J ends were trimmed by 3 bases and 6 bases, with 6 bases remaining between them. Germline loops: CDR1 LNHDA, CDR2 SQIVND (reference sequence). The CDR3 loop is CASSIRVQPQHF. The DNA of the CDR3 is TGTGCCAGTAGTATCAGGGTTCAGCCCCAGCATTTT.

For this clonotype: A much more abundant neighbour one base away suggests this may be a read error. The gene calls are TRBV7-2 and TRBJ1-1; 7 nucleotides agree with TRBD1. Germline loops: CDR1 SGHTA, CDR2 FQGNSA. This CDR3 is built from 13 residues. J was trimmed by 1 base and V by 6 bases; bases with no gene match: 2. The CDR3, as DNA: TGTGCCAGCAGAGGACAGGCGAACACTGAAGCTTTCTTT. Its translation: CASRGQANTEAFF. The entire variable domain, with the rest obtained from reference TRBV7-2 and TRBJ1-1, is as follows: GAGVSQSPSNKVTEKGKDVELRCDPISGHTALYWYRQSLGQGLEFLIYFQGNSAPDKSGLPSDRFSAERTGGSVSTLTIQRTQQEDSAVYLCASRGQANTEAFFGQGTRLTVV.

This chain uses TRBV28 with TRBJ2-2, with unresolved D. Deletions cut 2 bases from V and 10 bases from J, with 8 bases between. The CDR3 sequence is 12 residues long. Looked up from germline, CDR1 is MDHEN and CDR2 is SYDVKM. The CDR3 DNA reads TGTGCCAGCAGTTTAGACACCAAGGAGCTGTTTTTT. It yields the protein CASSLDTKELFF.

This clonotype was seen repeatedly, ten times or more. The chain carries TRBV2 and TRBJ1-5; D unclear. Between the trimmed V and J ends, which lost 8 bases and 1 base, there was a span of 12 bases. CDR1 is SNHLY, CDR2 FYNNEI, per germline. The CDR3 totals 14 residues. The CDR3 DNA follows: TGTGCCAGCTCCGGGAGCGTGAGCAATCAGCCCCAGCATTTT. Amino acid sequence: CASSGSVSNQPQHF.

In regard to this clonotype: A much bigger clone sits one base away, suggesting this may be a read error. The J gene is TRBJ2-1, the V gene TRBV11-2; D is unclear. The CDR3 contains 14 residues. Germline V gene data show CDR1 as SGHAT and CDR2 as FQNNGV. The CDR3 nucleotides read TGTGCCAGCAGCTTCGGCCAGTCCACAGATACGCAGAATTTT. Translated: CASSFGQSTDTQNF.

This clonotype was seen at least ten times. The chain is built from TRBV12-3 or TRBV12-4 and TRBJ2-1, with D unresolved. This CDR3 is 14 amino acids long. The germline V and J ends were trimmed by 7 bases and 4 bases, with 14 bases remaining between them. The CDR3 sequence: CASKPGGSYNEQFF. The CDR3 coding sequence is TGTGCCAGCAAGCCAGGCGGATCTTACAATGAGCAGTTCTTC.

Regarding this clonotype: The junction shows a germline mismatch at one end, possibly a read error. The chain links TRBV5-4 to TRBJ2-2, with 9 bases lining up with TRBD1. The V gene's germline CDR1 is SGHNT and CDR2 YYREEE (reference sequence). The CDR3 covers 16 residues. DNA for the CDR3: TGTGCCAGCAGCTTGGGGGGGACAGGGAACAACGGGGAGCTGTTTTTT. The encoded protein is CASSLGGTGNNGELFF. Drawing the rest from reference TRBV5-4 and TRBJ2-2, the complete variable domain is ETGVTQSPTHLIKTRGQQVTLRCSSQSGHNTVSWYQQALGQGPQFIFQYYREEENGRGNFPPRFSGLQFPNYSSELNVNALELDDSALYLCASSLGGTGNNGELFFGEGSRLTVL.

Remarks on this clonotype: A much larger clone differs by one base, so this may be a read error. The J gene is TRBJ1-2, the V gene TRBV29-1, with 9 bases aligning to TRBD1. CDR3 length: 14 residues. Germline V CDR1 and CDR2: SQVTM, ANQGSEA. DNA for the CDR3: TGCAGCGTTGAAGGGGACAGGGACCCCTATGGCTGCACCTTC. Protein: CSVEGDRDPYGCTF.

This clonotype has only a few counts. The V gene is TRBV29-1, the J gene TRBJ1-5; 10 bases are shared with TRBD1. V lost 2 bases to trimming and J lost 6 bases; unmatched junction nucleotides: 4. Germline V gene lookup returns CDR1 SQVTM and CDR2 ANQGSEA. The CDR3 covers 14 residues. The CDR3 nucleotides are TGCAGCGTTGAAATGGGACAGGGGATTCAGCCCCAGCATTTT. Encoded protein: CSVEMGQGIQPQHF.

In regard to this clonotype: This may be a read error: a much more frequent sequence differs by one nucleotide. The CDR3 region has the DNA TGTGCCAGCAGCCACGGACAGGATAGAGAAGCTTTCTTT. Translation gives CASSHGQDREAFF. The J gene is TRBJ1-1, the V gene TRBV3-1; 7 nucleotides agree with TRBD1. The junction had 6 bases not matched to a gene; V was cut back by 3 bases and J by 8 bases. Germline CDR1 is LGHDT and CDR2 is YNNKEL (reference sequence). This CDR3 contains 13 residues.

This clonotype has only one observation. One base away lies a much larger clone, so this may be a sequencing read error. CDR3 region: CASSQVAGGGYNEQSF. In nucleotides, the CDR3 is TGTGCCAGCAGCCAAGTCGCAGGGGGTGGGTACAATGAGCAGTCCTTC. The V and J genes are TRBV4-2 and TRBJ2-1; 7 bases match TRBD1. The CDR3 spans 16 residues. The germline CDR1 and CDR2 sequences are LGHNA and YNFKEQ.

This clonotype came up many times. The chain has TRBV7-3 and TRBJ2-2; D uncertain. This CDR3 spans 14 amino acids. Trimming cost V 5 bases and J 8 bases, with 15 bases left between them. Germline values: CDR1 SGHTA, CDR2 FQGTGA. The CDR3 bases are TGTGCCAGCAGCCCAATGGCCGTACGAGGGGAGCTGTTTTTT. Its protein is CASSPMAVRGELFF. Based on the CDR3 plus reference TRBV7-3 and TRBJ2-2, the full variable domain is GAGVSQTPSNKVTEKGKYVELRCDPISGHTALYWYRQSLGQGPEFLIYFQGTGAADDSGLPNDRFFAVRPEGSVSTLKIQRTERGDSAVYLCASSPMAVRGELFFGEGSRLTVL.

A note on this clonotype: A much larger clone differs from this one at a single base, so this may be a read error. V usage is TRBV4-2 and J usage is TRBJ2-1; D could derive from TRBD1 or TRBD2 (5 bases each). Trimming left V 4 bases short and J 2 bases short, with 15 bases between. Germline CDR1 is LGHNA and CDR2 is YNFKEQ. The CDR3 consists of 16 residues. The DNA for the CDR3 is TGTGCCAGCAGCCTAGATCGGGGCCTCCCCTACAATGAGCAGTTCTTC. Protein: CASSLDRGLPYNEQFF.

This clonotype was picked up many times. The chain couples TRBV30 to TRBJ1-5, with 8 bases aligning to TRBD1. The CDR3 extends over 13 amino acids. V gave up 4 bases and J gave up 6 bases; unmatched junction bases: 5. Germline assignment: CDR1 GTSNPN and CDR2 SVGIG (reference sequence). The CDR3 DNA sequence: TGTGCCTGGACAGGGGGCGTCTCTCAGCCCCAGCATTTT. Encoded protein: CAWTGGVSQPQHF.

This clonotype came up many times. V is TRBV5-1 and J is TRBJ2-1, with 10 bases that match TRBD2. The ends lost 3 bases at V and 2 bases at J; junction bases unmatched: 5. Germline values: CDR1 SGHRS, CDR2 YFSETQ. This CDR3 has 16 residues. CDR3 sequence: CASSSGLANPYNEQFF. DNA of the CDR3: TGCGCCAGCAGCTCGGGACTAGCGAACCCCTACAATGAGCAGTTCTTC.

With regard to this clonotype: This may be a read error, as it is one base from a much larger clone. As DNA, the CDR3 is TGTGCCCCCGAGGGCTCCAGGGGGTTCTATGGCTACACCTTC. This translates into CAPEGSRGFYGYTF. V gene TRBV19 combines with J gene TRBJ1-2; the match to TRBD1 covers 7 bases. Germline V CDR1 and CDR2: LNHDA, SQIVND (reference sequence). V lost 11 bases and J lost 4; bases outside the gene matches: 13. The CDR3 has 14 amino acids.

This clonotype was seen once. The CDR3 bases are TGTGCCAGCCGTGGAGGAAGCTCTTACAATGAGCAGTTCTTC. This gives the protein CASRGGSSYNEQFF. V and J are TRBV6-1 and TRBJ2-1; D might be TRBD2 (5 bases). This CDR3 region has 14 residues. Germline V gene data show CDR1 as MNHNS and CDR2 as SASEGT. The V end lost 8 bases, the J end lost 4 bases, and 15 bases lay between the germline ends.